Below, one TCR beta chain is given with its context. The germline gives CDR1 ENHRY, CDR2 SYGVKD. With 6 bases removed from V and 4 bases from J, the gap between germline ends came to 7 bases. This CDR3 is built from 12 residues. A second about 6 to 11 cycle PCR used barcoded and J-beta primers. TCRdb redid the calling of the 5' RACE reads with MiXCR, one entry per CDR3 protein. In the table there are more than 650,000 distinct CDR3 sequences, about 26% of which are singletons. These data originate in a study of blood T cells in healthy people across ages. Separately, the same data were catalogued under a study of T cells of mothers and their children.

Sequenced material: blood. The V gene is TRBV10-3, the J gene TRBJ1-5; D might be TRBD1 (6 bases). This TCR was sampled from a boy younger than 18 in good health. CDR3 residues: CAIRQGNQPQHF. Here the CDR3 DNA reads TGTGCCATCAGACAGGGTAATCAGCCCCAGCATTTT.